The clone carrying this T cell receptor beta chain was picked up a small number of times. The antigen is not known. Next came a second PCR, run for about 7 to 12 cycles, which used a sample-barcoded 5' primer along with a J-beta primer mix. TCRdb itself ran the 5' RACE reads through MiXCR, one entry per CDR3 protein. The sample holds fewer than 2,000,000 distinct CDR3 sequences, roughly 32% seen once. Isolated PBMCs totaled at least 7 million in each sample. The V gene end was trimmed by 4 bases and the J gene end by 7 bases; junction bases not matched to a gene: 9. CDR1 is SGHDT and CDR2 is YYEEEE in the germline V gene. CDR3 size: 16 residues. The data belong to a study of blood T cells in healthy people across ages. Regarding the study as a whole: Diversity estimates from one million T cells were considered underestimates.

This receptor was obtained from a young woman in good health. The chain employs TRBV5-6 and TRBJ2-1, with TRBD2 matching over 12 bases. The sample taken for sequencing was blood. CDR3 loop: CASSKRLAGVENEQFF. The CDR3, as DNA: TGTGCCAGCAGCAAAAGACTAGCGGGGGTCGAGAATGAGCAGTTCTTC. Based on the CDR3 plus reference TRBV5-6 and TRBJ2-1, the full variable domain is DAGVTQSPTHLIKTRGQQVTLRCSPKSGHDTVSWYQQALGQGPQFIFQYYEEEERQRGNFPDRFSGHQFPNYSSELNVNALLLGDSALYLCASSKRLAGVENEQFFGPGTRLTVL.